This TCR beta chain was obtained from a study of glioma-infiltrating T cells. In its sample, this clonotype was seen many times. Its matching antigen is unknown. The study's findings and limits: Gliomas, especially low-grade, showed above-expected tissue-blood divergence; non-neoplastic patients showed below. Very few CDR3 sequences were shared between tissue and blood.

TCR alpha and beta CDR3 regions were amplified from RNA using iRepertoire nested multiplex PCR. In TCRdb, the multiplex PCR reads were re-called with MiXCR into one record per CDR3 protein. The sample records about 94,000 distinct CDR3 sequences, 20% to 25% being singletons. The specimen sequenced was glioma tissue, nonneoplastic brain tissue, or PBMCs (not recorded which). The receptor's source is a human donor with low-grade glioma or glioblastoma, undergoing nonglioma brain surgery, or in good health (not recorded which).

The CDR3 loop reads CSDLAVGETQYF. CDR3 coding DNA: TGCAGCGATCTAGCTGTGGGGGAGACCCAGTACTTC. The chain carries TRBV29-1 and TRBJ2-5; possible D gene TRBD2, 5 bases. V lost 7 bases and J lost 5, with 14 bases in between. The germline V gene encodes CDR1 SQVTM and CDR2 ANQGSEA. This CDR3 spans 12 amino acids. Looking up the rest from reference TRBV29-1 and TRBJ2-5 gives the full variable domain: SAVISQKPSRDICQRGTSLTIQCQVDSQVTMMFWYRQQPGQSLTLIATANQGSEATYESGFVIDKFPISRPNLTFSTLTVSNMSPEDSSIYLCSDLAVGETQYFGPGTRLLVL.